The rows below give T cell receptor beta chains drawn from one sample of a study of cytomegalovirus exposure and HLA in healthy donors. The repertoire was sequenced with immunoSEQ multiplex PCR; TCRdb's copy has only in-frame clones and lacks some. This table holds about 240,000 clones, around 85% found once. Sequencing input: PBMCs. These receptors all stem from a woman in her 30s in good health and CMV-seropositive. Both conserved end residues are part of each CDR3. A D gene is named only where the DNA matches it firmly. Clone size is shown for a subset of rows, as once, few, many or a class of expanded clone.

DNA | CDR3 | V | size | J | length | D
TGTGCCACCACTCAATTTGAGGCGGAGGGAAACACCATATATTTT | CATTQFEAEGNTIYF | TRBV6-1 | . | TRBJ1-3 | 15 | .
TGTGCCAGCAGTTACTCAGAGGGAGCCTATGGCTACACCTTC | CASSYSEGAYGYTF | TRBV6-5 | . | TRBJ1-2 | 14 | .
TGTGCCAGCAGCTGGCCTTGGGGACAGGGGGCGTCGGGGGAGCTGTTTTTT | CASSWPWGQGASGELFF | TRBV11-2 | . | TRBJ2-2 | 17 | TRBD1
TGTGCCTGGATCTCCGGGCTAGCGGGAGTGAGGGGCGTACATGAGCAGTTCTTC | CAWISGLAGVRGVHEQFF | TRBV30 | once | TRBJ2-1 | 18 | TRBD2
TGTGCCAGCAGCTTAACTCTAGCGGGAAGGACTAGCACAGATACGCAGTATTTT | CASSLTLAGRTSTDTQYF | TRBV7-3 | few | TRBJ2-3 | 18 | TRBD2
TGCGCCAGCAGCTTGTATGTCGGGATAAATACGCAGTATTTT | CASSLYVGINTQYF | TRBV5-1 | once | TRBJ2-3 | 14 | .
TGTGCCAGCAGGCCGGGACTAGGAGAGACCCAGTACTTC | CASRPGLGETQYF | TRBV7-9 | . | TRBJ2-5 | 13 | TRBD2
TGTGCCAGCAGGGACAGGGGTAACGAAAAACTGTTTTTT | CASRDRGNEKLFF | TRBV6-1 | . | TRBJ1-4 | 13 | TRBD1
TGCGCCAGCAGCCCGGGACTAGCGGGAATTTACAATGAGCAGTTCTTC | CASSPGLAGIYNEQFF | TRBV5-1 | . | TRBJ2-1 | 16 | TRBD2
TGTGCCATCAGTGAGGCCAGGGATGTGGAAAAACTGTTTTTT | CAISEARDVEKLFF | TRBV10-3 | . | TRBJ1-4 | 14 | .
TGTGCCAGCAGTCTACAGGGTCCTGGGGCCAACGTCCTGACTTTC | CASSLQGPGANVLTF | TRBV6-5 | . | TRBJ2-6 | 15 | .
TGTGCCAGCAGCTTCTGGGAACAGGGACACGGCTACACCTTC | CASSFWEQGHGYTF | TRBV5-6 | . | TRBJ1-2 | 14 | .
TGCAGCGTTGAAGACTTACCCGACCGGGACAGGGAGGTTATCTATGGCTACACCTTC | CSVEDLPDRDREVIYGYTF | TRBV29-1 | . | TRBJ1-2 | 19 | TRBD1
TGTGCCAGCAGCCTTAGACAGGGTGCTAATGAAAAACTGTTTTTT | CASSLRQGANEKLFF | TRBV9 | few | TRBJ1-4 | 15 | TRBD1
TGTGCCAGCAGTGAAGTGTCGGACAGGGGTTGGTATGAGCAGTTCTTC | CASSEVSDRGWYEQFF | TRBV2 | . | TRBJ2-1 | 16 | TRBD1
TGTGCCAGCAGTTTAAAAGGGGTCCCAATCTACAATGAGCAGTTCTTC | CASSLKGVPIYNEQFF | TRBV28 | once | TRBJ2-1 | 16 | .
TGTGCCAGCAGTTTAGGGTCGGCGGGAGGGTACGAGCAGTACTTC | CASSLGSAGGYEQYF | TRBV28 | . | TRBJ2-7 | 15 | TRBD2
TGTGCCAGCAGCCGACAGGGGGCCCTCAACTATGGCTACACCTTC | CASSRQGALNYGYTF | TRBV7-9 | . | TRBJ1-2 | 15 | TRBD1
TGTGCCAGTAGTCGAAGTCTGGGGCAAAGACAGAACACTGAAGCTTTCTTT | CASSRSLGQRQNTEAFF | TRBV19 | . | TRBJ1-1 | 17 | .
TGTGGGGGGGGACGGCTTGAAGCTTTCTTT | CGGGRLEAFF | TRBV30 | . | TRBJ1-1 | 10 | .
TGTGCCAGCTCACCGAGGTGGGAGGGGGATGAGCAGTTCTTC | CASSPRWEGDEQFF | TRBV18 | . | TRBJ2-1 | 14 | .
TGTGCCAGCAGTTCCGCCGGGACTAGCGTTAGTTACGAGCAGTACTTC | CASSSAGTSVSYEQYF | TRBV27 | . | TRBJ2-7 | 16 | TRBD2
TGCGCCAGCAGCTTGCTAGGCTCCTACGAGCAGTACTTC | CASSLLGSYEQYF | TRBV5-1 | few | TRBJ2-7 | 13 | .
TGCAGCGTCGACTTGCACTACGAGCAGTACTTC | CSVDLHYEQYF | TRBV29-1 | . | TRBJ2-7 | 11 | .
TGTGCCAGCAGTTTTAGCGGACTCCCCCGGGGTGAGCAGTTCTTC | CASSFSGLPRGEQFF | TRBV28 | . | TRBJ2-1 | 15 | .
TGTGCCAGCTCCGCTGGGAGTTCCTACAATGAGCAGTTCTTC | CASSAGSSYNEQFF | TRBV2 | . | TRBJ2-1 | 14 | .
TGTGCCAGCAGCTCGTACGGGGTTACTTACAATGAGCAGTTCTTC | CASSSYGVTYNEQFF | TRBV5-8 | . | TRBJ2-1 | 15 | .
TGTGCCAGCAGCCAACAGACTGGACAGGCTCAGGAAGCTTTCTTT | CASSQQTGQAQEAFF | TRBV4-2 | . | TRBJ1-1 | 15 | TRBD1